Included here is one T cell receptor beta chain sequence, with context. Its target is not known. The CDR3 covers 14 residues. V was clipped by 10 bases and J by 1 base, with 16 bases between them. Per germline, CDR1 SGHRS and CDR2 YFSETQ. In every patient, relapse followed autologous stem cell transplantation, while exposure to brentuximab vedotin differed. These data come from a study of PD-1 blockade in classical Hodgkin lymphoma. Clones were read by immunoSEQ multiplex PCR, and TCRdb kept only the in-frame ones, dropping some. The data hold 90,000 to 100,000 clones, with roughly 79% observed a single time. Study observations and caveats: Repertoire differences have undefined causes, possibly disease activity or prior therapy.

The gene calls are TRBV5-1 and TRBJ2-3; a possible D gene is TRBD2 (6 bases). The TCR was taken from a human donor with classical Hodgkin lymphoma. The specimen was peripheral blood mononuclear cells (PBMCs), collected before the second cycle of nivolumab. The DNA of the CDR3 is TGCGCCTCCGGAGGGTCCACCCGCACAGATACGCAGTATTTT. It specifies CASGGSTRTDTQYF.